The 29 T cell receptor beta chains presented below share a single source sample, sequenced in a study of shared clonotypes between healthy human individuals. Repertoires were generated with immunoSEQ multiplex PCR, while TCRdb's copy carries only in-frame clones and drops some. The sample includes 2 million to 3 million clones, 93% of them seen just once. The sample was naive CD4+ T cells from PBMCs. The subset: CD45RA+ positively selected. All receptors derive from a man between 18 and 29 years old in good health. Some clones in this sample may be carry-over from other donors' samples.

V gene TRBV9 combines with J gene TRBJ2-3, with 8 bases lining up with TRBD2. The CDR3 spans 15 residues. V was clipped by 6 bases and J by 1 base; unmatched bases: 7. The V gene's germline CDR1 is SGDLS and CDR2 YYNGEE. CDR3 region: CASNLSGKGTDTQYF. The CDR3, as DNA: TGTGCCAGCAACCTTAGCGGGAAAGGCACAGATACGCAGTATTTT.

The chain has TRBV5-4 and TRBJ2-6; D unclear. CDR3 length equals 15 residues. Germline CDR1 reads SGHNT; CDR2 reads YYREEE (reference sequence). V was trimmed by 4 bases and J by 0 bases, leaving 8 bases between them. The DNA of the CDR3 is TGTGCCAGCAGCCCGTGGAGCTCTGGGGCCAACGTCCTGACTTTC. Residues: CASSPWSSGANVLTF.

The chain joins TRBV2 to TRBJ1-2; 11 nucleotides line up with TRBD1. This CDR3 spans 17 amino acids. J gave up 2 bases and V 2 bases, and 7 bases lay outside the gene matches. The germline CDR1 and CDR2 sequences are SNHLY and FYNNEI. CDR3 region: CASSESGTGGSNYGYTF. CDR3 coding DNA: TGTGCCAGCAGTGAATCAGGGACAGGGGGTAGCAACTATGGCTACACCTTC.

The J gene is TRBJ2-7, the V gene TRBV7-2; TRBD2 might be the D (5 bases). This CDR3 is 16 amino acids long. V was cut by 2 bases and J by 7 bases, with 21 bases left in between. Germline CDR1 reads SGHTA; CDR2 reads FQGNSA. In DNA form, the CDR3 reads TGTGCCAGCAGCTTAACGATGATTGAGACTACTAGAGAGCAGTACTTC. Encoded protein: CASSLTMIETTREQYF. Filled out from reference TRBV7-2 and TRBJ2-7, the complete variable domain reads GAGVSQSPSNKVTEKGKDVELRCDPISGHTALYWYRQSLGQGLEFLIYFQGNSAPDKSGLPSDRFSAERTGGSVSTLTIQRTQQEDSAVYLCASSLTMIETTREQYFGPGTRLTVT.

The table lists this clone with a count of one. V usage is TRBV6-1 and J usage is TRBJ1-3; a weak D match, TRBD1 (6 bases). The CDR3 loop spans 15 amino acids. V lost 8 bases, J lost 0 bases, and 14 bases lay in between. Germline-derived CDR1 and CDR2 are MNHNS and SASEGT. This CDR3 is CASGTGFRSGNTIYF. CDR3 sequence (DNA): TGTGCCAGCGGAACAGGGTTCCGCTCTGGAAACACCATATATTTT.

The chain couples TRBV25-1 to TRBJ2-7; the match to TRBD2 covers 7 bases. Germline CDR1 is MGHDK and CDR2 is SYGVNS. Losses at the gene ends were 3 bases for V and 1 base for J; bases not matched to a gene: 9. The CDR3 totals 16 residues. CDR3 protein: CASSDPWGGPSYEQYF. CDR3 DNA: TGTGCCAGCAGTGACCCGTGGGGGGGTCCATCCTACGAGCAGTACTTC.

This sequence joins TRBV29-1 and TRBJ1-6; D perhaps matches TRBD1 (6 bases). CDR1 SQVTM and CDR2 ANQGSEA come from the germline V gene. This CDR3 has 13 residues. V was trimmed by 7 bases and J by 8 bases, leaving 15 bases between them. CDR3 sequence: CSGAQGPDSPLHF. In DNA form, the CDR3 reads TGCAGCGGTGCACAGGGTCCGGATTCACCCCTCCACTTT.

The CDR3 region is CASSRIWETDSGNTIYF. The CDR3, as DNA: TGTGCCAGCAGTCGCATCTGGGAGACTGACTCTGGAAACACCATATATTTT. The chain links TRBV11-2 to TRBJ1-3, with D unresolved. V lost 6 bases and J lost 0, with 18 bases in between. Germline V gives CDR1 SGHAT, CDR2 FQNNGV. CDR3 length: 17 amino acids.

The J gene is TRBJ2-3, the V gene TRBV15, with a weak D call TRBD1 (5 bases). The V gene lost 0 bases and the J gene lost 2 bases, with 9 bases spanning the gap. Germline CDR1 and CDR2: LNHNV and YYDKDF (reference sequence). The CDR3 is made up of 15 amino acids. CDR3 protein: CATSRDRGYTDTQYF. The CDR3 DNA follows: TGTGCCACCAGCAGAGATAGGGGATACACAGATACGCAGTATTTT.

About this clone: Other DNA sequences of this sample code for an identical CDR3. The rearrangement joins TRBV7-3 to TRBJ2-6; D unresolved. The CDR3 runs 16 residues. Germline V lookup: CDR1 SGHTA, CDR2 FQGTGA. The V end lost 0 bases, the J end lost 1 base, and 7 bases lay between the germline ends. The CDR3 sequence is CASSLTSGSGANVLTF. CDR3 DNA: TGTGCCAGCAGCTTAACGTCCGGTTCTGGGGCCAACGTCCTGACTTTC.

J is TRBJ1-6 and V is TRBV6-5; TRBD1 might be the D (5 bases). Germline CDR1 and CDR2: MNHEY and SVGAGI. V lost 5 bases and J 8 bases, leaving 16 bases between the germline ends. CDR3 length: 15 residues. CDR3 coding DNA: TGTGCCAGCAGTCAAAGACAGAGGCCGCATTCACCCCTCCACTTT. Translating gives CASSQRQRPHSPLHF.

A remark on this clone: The same CDR3 is also encoded by other DNA sequences in this sample. This rearrangement joins TRBV28 to TRBJ2-7; D may be TRBD1 (6 bases). Germline lookup yields CDR1 MDHEN and CDR2 SYDVKM. Trimming took off 5 bases at V and 0 bases at J, with 14 bases between the two ends. The CDR3 is 15 amino acids. The CDR3 DNA reads TGTGCCAGCAGTCTGCCCGGGACAAGCTCCTACGAGCAGTACTTC. This sequence encodes CASSLPGTSSYEQYF.

The V and J genes are TRBV6-1 and TRBJ1-6; TRBD1 matches 10 bases. Germline-derived CDR1 and CDR2 are MNHNS and SASEGT. This CDR3 has 14 amino acids. Losses at the gene ends were 5 bases for V and 10 bases for J; bases not matched to a gene: 5. CDR3 coding DNA: TGTGCCAGCAGTTGGGGACAGGGGACCTCACCCCTCCACTTT. Translating gives CASSWGQGTSPLHF.

The chain uses TRBV9 and TRBJ2-2, with D maybe TRBD2 (6 bases). Trimming removed 2 bases from V and 1 base from J, with 9 bases in between. The CDR3 totals 15 residues. Germline V gene data show CDR1 as SGDLS and CDR2 as YYNGEE. CDR3 protein: CASSVQGLNTGELFF. CDR3 coding DNA: TGTGCCAGCAGCGTGCAGGGACTGAACACCGGGGAGCTGTTTTTT.

Points on this clone: Other DNA sequences from this sample encode an identical CDR3 as well. The chain has TRBV10-3 and TRBJ2-5; 7 positions match TRBD1. Looked up from germline, CDR1 is ENHRY and CDR2 is SYGVKD. V lost 6 bases, J lost 5 bases, and 6 bases stayed unmatched. This CDR3 has 13 residues. As DNA, the CDR3 is TGTGCCATCAGAAGGGGGCAGGGGGAGACCCAGTACTTC. Protein sequence: CAIRRGQGETQYF.

The genes are TRBV2 and TRBJ2-3; D not resolved. The CDR3 sequence is 13 residues long. Germline V CDR1 and CDR2: SNHLY, FYNNEI. The V gene lost 5 bases and the J gene lost 1 base, with 7 bases spanning the gap. CDR3 loop: CASSLGRTDTQYF. The CDR3 DNA reads as TGTGCCAGCAGTTTAGGGCGCACAGATACGCAGTATTTT.

Points on this clone: Other DNA sequences in this sample translate to the same CDR3. J is TRBJ1-1 and V is TRBV18; a possible D gene is TRBD1 (5 bases). The CDR3 runs to 13 residues. The germline CDR1 and CDR2 sequences are KGHSH and LQKENI. Trimming took off 3 bases at V and 6 bases at J, with 11 bases between the two ends. This CDR3 is CASSPGQGAEAFF. In DNA, the CDR3 is TGTGCCAGCTCACCCGGCCAGGGAGCTGAAGCTTTCTTT.

This clone turned up a few times. This rearrangement joins TRBV30 to TRBJ1-5; 8 bases are shared with TRBD1. The CDR3 totals 17 residues. Germline V gene lookup returns CDR1 GTSNPN and CDR2 SVGIG (reference sequence). With 0 bases clipped from V and 1 base from J, the junction kept 8 bases outside the gene matches. CDR3 sequence: CAWSVPQGAVSNQPQHF. As DNA, the CDR3 is TGTGCCTGGAGTGTTCCTCAGGGGGCGGTAAGCAATCAGCCCCAGCATTTT.

This rearrangement joins TRBV4-2 to TRBJ2-7; TRBD2 matches 9 bases. Germline loops: CDR1 LGHNA, CDR2 YNFKEQ. The trim removed 3 bases at V and 2 bases at J, leaving 5 bases unmatched. CDR3 size: 15 residues. Here the CDR3 reads CASSQRSGRTYEQYF. The CDR3 DNA is TGTGCCAGCAGCCAGCGCAGCGGGAGGACCTACGAGCAGTACTTC.

This clone was recorded once. The chain recombines TRBV4-3 with TRBJ2-1; 11 nucleotides match TRBD2. This CDR3 comprises 17 residues. The germline CDR1 and CDR2 sequences are LGHNA and YSLEER. V trimming: 0 bases; J trimming: 2 bases; junction bases outside the gene matches: 3. CDR3 amino acids: CASSQDSGRAPYNEQFF. The CDR3 DNA is TGCGCCAGCAGCCAAGATAGCGGGAGGGCCCCCTACAATGAGCAGTTCTTC.

The table lists this clone with a count of one. The chain is built from TRBV7-9 and TRBJ2-3, with 10 bases aligning to TRBD2. V trimming: 6 bases; J trimming: 1 base; junction bases outside the gene matches: 4. The CDR3 has 15 amino acids. Germline V lookup: CDR1 SEHNR, CDR2 FQNEAQ (reference sequence). The CDR3 sequence is CASRSGTSGTDTQYF. CDR3 DNA: TGTGCCAGCAGATCCGGGACTAGCGGCACAGATACGCAGTATTTT.

This rearrangement joins TRBV25-1 to TRBJ2-5; 8 bases are a match to TRBD1. The CDR3 sequence is 15 residues long. Per germline, CDR1 MGHDK and CDR2 SYGVNS. After removal of 1 base from V and 7 bases from J, the junction contained 8 bases not matched to a gene. CDR3 nucleotide sequence: TGTGCCAGCAGTGAATTCGCGACAGGGGTGGGGACCCAGTACTTC. Residues: CASSEFATGVGTQYF.

This clone is a singleton in its sample. CDR3 sequence (DNA): TGTGCCAGCTCACCCTTATTCGGGACGGCTGAAGCTTTCTTT. Its translation: CASSPLFGTAEAFF. The rearrangement joins TRBV18 to TRBJ1-1; D is perhaps TRBD1 (5 bases). The CDR3 extends over 14 amino acids. With 3 bases removed from V and 6 bases from J, the gap between germline ends came to 14 bases. CDR1 and CDR2 (germline): KGHSH, LQKENI.

As regards this clone: The same CDR3 arises from other DNA sequences in this sample as well. This sequence joins TRBV5-1 and TRBJ2-5; possible D gene TRBD2, 6 bases. Trimming removed 0 bases from V and 5 bases from J, with 11 bases in between. Per the germline V gene, CDR1 is SGHRS and CDR2 is YFSETQ. The CDR3 is made up of 14 amino acids. In nucleotides, the CDR3 is TGCGCCAGCAGCTTGGCACTAGCTGGGGAGACCCAGTACTTC. It encodes CASSLALAGETQYF.

V and J are TRBV10-3 and TRBJ2-5, with D possibly matching TRBD2 (5 bases). Germline CDR1 is ENHRY and CDR2 is SYGVKD. Trimming stripped 6 bases from V and 5 bases from J, with 13 bases between. The CDR3 covers 13 residues. The CDR3 is CAIRQTKEETQYF. In DNA form, the CDR3 reads TGTGCCATCAGACAGACTAAAGAGGAGACCCAGTACTTC.

The chain employs TRBV6-5 and TRBJ1-1; 7 bases fit TRBD1. This CDR3 region has 13 residues. CDR1 and CDR2 from the germline V gene are MNHEY and SVGAGI. The ends lost 6 bases at V and 5 bases at J; junction bases unmatched: 6. The DNA for the CDR3 is TGTGCCAGCAGACAGGGGCGTGGGACTGAAGCTTTCTTT. Encoded protein: CASRQGRGTEAFF.

The V and J genes are TRBV7-9 and TRBJ2-5, with D unclear. Germline CDR1 SEHNR, CDR2 FQNEAQ (reference sequence). There are 14 residues in the CDR3. Trimming cost V 5 bases and J 4 bases, with 14 bases left between them. The CDR3 DNA follows: TGTGCCAGCAGCCAGGCCCGTAAGGCAGAGACCCAGTACTTC. It codes for CASSQARKAETQYF.

J is TRBJ2-5 and V is TRBV5-1, with 9 bases aligning to TRBD1. The CDR3 contains 14 residues. Germline trimming cut 4 bases from V and 5 bases from J; bases unmatched to any gene: 6. Per germline, CDR1 SGHRS and CDR2 YFSETQ. The chain's CDR3 is CASSDTGGGETQYF. CDR3 coding DNA: TGCGCCAGCAGCGACACAGGGGGCGGGGAGACCCAGTACTTC. The complete variable domain, with remaining parts taken from reference TRBV5-1 and TRBJ2-5, reads KAGVTQTPRYLIKTRGQQVTLSCSPISGHRSVSWYQQTPGQGLQFLFEYFSETQRNKGNFPGRFSGRQFSNSRSEMNVSTLELGDSALYLCASSDTGGGETQYFGPGTRLLVL.

This clone has a single count. The chain links TRBV19 to TRBJ2-3; 14 nucleotides align to TRBD2. Unmatched junction bases numbered 9, after V lost 8 bases and J lost 8 bases. CDR1 is LNHDA, CDR2 SQIVND, per germline (reference sequence). This CDR3 spans 15 amino acids. CDR3 nucleotides: TGTGCCAGTCAATCCGGGACTAGCGGGAGAGCTACGCAGTATTTT. It is translated as CASQSGTSGRATQYF.